Sequencing of this T cell receptor beta chain was carried out in a study of HIV-infected patients and healthy controls. General study findings and limits: Significant mean usage differences between HIV-infected patients and controls involved eight alpha and eight beta V genes. In healthy controls, MAIT alpha CDR3s were common; in HIV+ repertoires, severely depleted.

Reverse transcription used around 500 ng RNA and constant-region primers for alpha and beta. Separate chain-specific third strand synthesis with multiplexing indices produced the alpha and beta libraries. A 12-nucleotide barcode per molecule came from two concatenated random hexamers added pre-amplification. TCRdb reanalysed the 5' RACE reads using MiXCR and keeps one entry per CDR3 protein. The data show 19,000 or so distinct CDR3 sequences, 10% to 15% seen once. CDR3 length: 17 residues. J gave up 5 bases and V 4 bases, and 13 bases lay outside the gene matches. Germline CDR1 is MNHEY and CDR2 is SVGEGT. No cell fractionation was done, so the repertoire covers all unsorted peripheral blood T cells. Concerning this clonotype itself: What it binds is not known.

Sequenced input: blood. This sequence joins TRBV6-2 or TRBV6-3 and TRBJ2-2; TRBD2 matches 7 bases. This TCR was recovered from an adult in good health. The CDR3, as DNA: TGTGCCAGCAGTTCGCCATCCGGGACTATGAATACCGGGGAGCTGTTTTTT. Its protein is CASSSPSGTMNTGELFF.